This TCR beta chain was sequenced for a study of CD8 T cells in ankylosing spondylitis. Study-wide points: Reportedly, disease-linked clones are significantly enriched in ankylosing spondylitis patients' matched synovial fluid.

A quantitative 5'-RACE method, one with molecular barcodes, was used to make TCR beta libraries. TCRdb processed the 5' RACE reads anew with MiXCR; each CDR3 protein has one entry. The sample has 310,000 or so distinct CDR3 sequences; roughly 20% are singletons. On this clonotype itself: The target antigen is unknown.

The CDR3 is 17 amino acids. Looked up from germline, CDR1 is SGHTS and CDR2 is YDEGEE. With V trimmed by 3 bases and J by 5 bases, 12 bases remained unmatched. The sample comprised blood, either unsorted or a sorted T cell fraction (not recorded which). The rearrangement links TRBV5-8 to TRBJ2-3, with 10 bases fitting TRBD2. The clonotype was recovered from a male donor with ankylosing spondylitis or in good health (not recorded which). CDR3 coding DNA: TGTGCCAGCAGCTCCCCCGGGGGACTAGCGTTAAAAGATACGCAGTATTTT. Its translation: CASSSPGGLALKDTQYF.